This T cell receptor beta chain was profiled in a study of cytomegalovirus exposure and HLA in healthy donors. Study as a whole: For the roughly 400 genotyped donors, 80% to 90% fell within the Caucasian-associated ancestry cluster.

The CDR3 runs to 12 residues. Per germline, CDR1 SGHNT and CDR2 YYREEE (reference sequence). This clone was observed a handful of times. The PCR was carried out with 60 Vbeta primers and 13 Jbeta primers. The assay was immunoSEQ multiplex PCR, and TCRdb's table has in-frame clones only and misses some. The repertoire holds 150,000 to 200,000 clones, with about three quarters as singletons. Sample: PBMCs. This chain connects TRBV5-4 to TRBJ2-5; D gene ambiguous. The DNA end favors TRBJ2-7, so the J call may be wrong. The sequence was collected from a female donor in good health and CMV-seronegative. Here the CDR3 DNA reads TGTGCCAGCAGCTTGGACCGCTACGAGCAGTACTTC. Its protein product is CASSLDRYEQYF.